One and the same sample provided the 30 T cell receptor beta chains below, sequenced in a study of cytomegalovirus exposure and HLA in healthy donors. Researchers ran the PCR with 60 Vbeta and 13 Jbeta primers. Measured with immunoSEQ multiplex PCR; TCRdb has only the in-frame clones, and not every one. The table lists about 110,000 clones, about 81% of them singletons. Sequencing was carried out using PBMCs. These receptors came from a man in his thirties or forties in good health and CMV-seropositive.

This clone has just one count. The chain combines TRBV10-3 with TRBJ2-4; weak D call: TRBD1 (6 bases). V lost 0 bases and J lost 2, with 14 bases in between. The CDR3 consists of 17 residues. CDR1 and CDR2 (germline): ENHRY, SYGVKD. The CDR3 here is CAISESVFTGTKNIQYF. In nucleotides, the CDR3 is TGTGCCATCAGTGAGTCCGTCTTTACAGGGACCAAAAACATTCAGTACTTC.

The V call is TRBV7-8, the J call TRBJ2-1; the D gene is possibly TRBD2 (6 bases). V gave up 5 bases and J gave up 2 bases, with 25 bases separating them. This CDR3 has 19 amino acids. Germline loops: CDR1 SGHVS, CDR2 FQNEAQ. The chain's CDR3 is CASSRRTKLGQGTYNEQFF. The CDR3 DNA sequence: TGTGCCAGCAGCCGAAGGACTAAACTGGGGCAGGGCACCTACAATGAGCAGTTCTTC.

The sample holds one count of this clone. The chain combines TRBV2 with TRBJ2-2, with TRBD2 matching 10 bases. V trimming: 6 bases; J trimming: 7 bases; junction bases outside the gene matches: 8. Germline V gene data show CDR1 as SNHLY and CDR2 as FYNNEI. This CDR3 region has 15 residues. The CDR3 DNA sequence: TGTGCCAGCAGGGATAGCGGGGGGCCGAACGGGGAGCTGTTTTTT. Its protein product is CASRDSGGPNGELFF.

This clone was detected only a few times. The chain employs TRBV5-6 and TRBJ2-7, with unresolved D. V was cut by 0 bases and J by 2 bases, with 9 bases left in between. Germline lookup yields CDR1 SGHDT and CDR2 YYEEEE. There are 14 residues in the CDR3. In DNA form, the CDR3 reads TGTGCCAGCAGCTTGGGGGCCCGTACCTACGAGCAGTACTTC. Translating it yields CASSLGARTYEQYF.

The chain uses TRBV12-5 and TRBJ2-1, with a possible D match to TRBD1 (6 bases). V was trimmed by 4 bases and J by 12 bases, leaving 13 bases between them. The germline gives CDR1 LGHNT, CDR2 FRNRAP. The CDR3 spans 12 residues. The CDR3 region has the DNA TGTGCTAGTGGTTCGCCCGACAGGCGGCAGTTCTTC. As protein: CASGSPDRRQFF.

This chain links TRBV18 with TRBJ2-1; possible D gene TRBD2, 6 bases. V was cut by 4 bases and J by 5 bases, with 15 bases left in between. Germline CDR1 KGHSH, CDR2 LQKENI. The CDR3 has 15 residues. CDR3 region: CASSLRRVLNNEQFF. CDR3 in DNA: TGTGCCAGCTCACTAAGGAGGGTTCTCAACAATGAGCAGTTCTTC.

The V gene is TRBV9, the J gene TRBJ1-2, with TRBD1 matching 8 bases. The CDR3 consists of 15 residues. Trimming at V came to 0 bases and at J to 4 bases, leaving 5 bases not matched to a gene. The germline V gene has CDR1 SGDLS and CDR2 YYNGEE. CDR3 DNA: TGTGCCAGCAGCGTAGGGACAGGGCCCTTCTATGGCTACACCTTC. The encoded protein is CASSVGTGPFYGYTF.

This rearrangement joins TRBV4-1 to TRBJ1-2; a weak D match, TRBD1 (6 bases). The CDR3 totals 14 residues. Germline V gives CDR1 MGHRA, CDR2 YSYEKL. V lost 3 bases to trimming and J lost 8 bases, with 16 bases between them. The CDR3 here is CASSQDSRQFGYTF. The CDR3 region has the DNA TGCGCCAGCAGCCAGGACAGCCGACAGTTCGGCTACACCTTC.

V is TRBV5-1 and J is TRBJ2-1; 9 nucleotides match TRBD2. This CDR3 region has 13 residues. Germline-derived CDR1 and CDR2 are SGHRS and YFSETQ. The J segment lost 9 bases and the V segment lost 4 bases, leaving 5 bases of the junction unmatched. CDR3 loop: CASSMGLAIEQFF. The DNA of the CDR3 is TGCGCCAGCAGCATGGGACTAGCAATTGAGCAGTTCTTC.

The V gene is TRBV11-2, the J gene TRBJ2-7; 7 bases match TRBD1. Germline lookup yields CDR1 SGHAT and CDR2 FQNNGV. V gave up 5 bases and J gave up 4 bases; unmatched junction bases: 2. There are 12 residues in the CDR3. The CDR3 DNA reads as TGTGCCAGCAGCCCGGACAGGTACGAGCAGTACTTC. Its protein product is CASSPDRYEQYF.

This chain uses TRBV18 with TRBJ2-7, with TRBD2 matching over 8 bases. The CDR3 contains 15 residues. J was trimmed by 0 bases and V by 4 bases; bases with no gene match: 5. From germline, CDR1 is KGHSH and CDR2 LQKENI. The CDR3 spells CASSRLSGGSYEQYF. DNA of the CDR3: TGTGCCAGCTCACGCCTCAGCGGGGGCTCCTACGAGCAGTACTTC.

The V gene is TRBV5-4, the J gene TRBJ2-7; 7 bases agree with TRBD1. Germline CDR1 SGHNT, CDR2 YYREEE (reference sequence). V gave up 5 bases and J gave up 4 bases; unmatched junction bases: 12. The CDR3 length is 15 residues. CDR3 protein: CASSRDREIFYEQYF. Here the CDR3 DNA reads TGTGCCAGCAGTCGGGACAGAGAGATATTTTACGAGCAGTACTTC.

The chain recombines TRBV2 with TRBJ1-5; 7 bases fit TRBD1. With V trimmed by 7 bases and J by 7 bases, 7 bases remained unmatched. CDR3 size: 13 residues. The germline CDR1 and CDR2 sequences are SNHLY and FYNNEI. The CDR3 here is CASTRTGGQPQHF. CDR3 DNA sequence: TGTGCCAGCACCCGGACAGGCGGGCAGCCCCAGCATTTT.

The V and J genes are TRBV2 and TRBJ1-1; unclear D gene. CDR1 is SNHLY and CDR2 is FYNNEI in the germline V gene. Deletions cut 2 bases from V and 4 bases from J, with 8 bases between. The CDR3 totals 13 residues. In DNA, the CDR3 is TGTGCCAGCAGTGAAAGAGGTCGCACTGAAGCTTTCTTT. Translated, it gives CASSERGRTEAFF.

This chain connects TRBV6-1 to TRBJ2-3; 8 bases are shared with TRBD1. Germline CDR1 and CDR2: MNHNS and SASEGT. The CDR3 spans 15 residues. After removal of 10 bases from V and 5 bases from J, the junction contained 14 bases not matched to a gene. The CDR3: CATPTGALELDTQYF. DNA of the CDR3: TGTGCCACTCCGACAGGGGCGCTGGAGTTAGATACGCAGTATTTT.

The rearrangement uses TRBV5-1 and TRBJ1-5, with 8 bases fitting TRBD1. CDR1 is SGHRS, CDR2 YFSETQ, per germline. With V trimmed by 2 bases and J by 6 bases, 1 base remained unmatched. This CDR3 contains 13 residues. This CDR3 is CASSLQGGQPQHF. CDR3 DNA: TGCGCCAGCAGCTTACAGGGGGGTCAGCCCCAGCATTTT.

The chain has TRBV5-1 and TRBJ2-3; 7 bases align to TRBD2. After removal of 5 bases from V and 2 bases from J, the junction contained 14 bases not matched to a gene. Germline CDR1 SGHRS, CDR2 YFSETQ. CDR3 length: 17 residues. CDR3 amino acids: CASRDLTGGPDTDTQYF. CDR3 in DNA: TGCGCCAGCAGGGATTTGACGGGGGGACCAGACACAGATACGCAGTATTTT.

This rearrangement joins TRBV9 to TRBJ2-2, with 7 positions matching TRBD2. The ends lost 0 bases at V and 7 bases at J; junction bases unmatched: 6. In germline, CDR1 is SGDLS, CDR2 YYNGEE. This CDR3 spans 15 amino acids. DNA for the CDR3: TGTGCCAGCAGCGTAGAAGCGGGGTTAATCGGGGAGCTGTTTTTT. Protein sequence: CASSVEAGLIGELFF.

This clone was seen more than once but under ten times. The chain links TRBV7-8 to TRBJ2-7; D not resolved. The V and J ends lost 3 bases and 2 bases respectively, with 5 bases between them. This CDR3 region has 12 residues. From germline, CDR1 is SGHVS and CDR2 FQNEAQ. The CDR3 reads CASSFGPYEQYF. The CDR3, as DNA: TGTGCCAGCAGCTTTGGCCCCTACGAGCAGTACTTC.

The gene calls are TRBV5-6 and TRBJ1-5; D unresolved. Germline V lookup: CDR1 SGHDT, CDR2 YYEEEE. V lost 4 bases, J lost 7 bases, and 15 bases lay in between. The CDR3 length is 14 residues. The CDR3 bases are TGTGCCAGCAGCCTGTGGGGAGGAGGGCAGCCCCAGCATTTT. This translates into CASSLWGGGQPQHF.

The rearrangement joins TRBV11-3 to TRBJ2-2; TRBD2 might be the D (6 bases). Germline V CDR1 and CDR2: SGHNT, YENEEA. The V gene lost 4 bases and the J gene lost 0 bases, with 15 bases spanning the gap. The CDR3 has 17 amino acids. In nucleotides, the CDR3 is TGTGCCAGCAGCTCTCCTCTTGGGGGGACGAACACCGGGGAGCTGTTTTTT. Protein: CASSSPLGGTNTGELFF.

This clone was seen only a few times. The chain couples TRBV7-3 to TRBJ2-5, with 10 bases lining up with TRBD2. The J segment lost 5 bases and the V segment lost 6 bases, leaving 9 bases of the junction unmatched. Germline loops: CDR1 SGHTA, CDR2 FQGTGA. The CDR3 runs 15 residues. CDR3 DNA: TGTGCCAGCAGTTCAACAGCGGGGGGGCGTGAGACCCAGTACTTC. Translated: CASSSTAGGRETQYF.

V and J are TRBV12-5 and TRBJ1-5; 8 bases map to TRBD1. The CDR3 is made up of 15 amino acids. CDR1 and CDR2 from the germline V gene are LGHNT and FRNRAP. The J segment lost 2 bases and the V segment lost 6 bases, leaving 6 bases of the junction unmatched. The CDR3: CASGLLQGGNQPQHF. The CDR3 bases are TGTGCTAGTGGACTACTACAGGGGGGCAATCAGCCCCAGCATTTT.

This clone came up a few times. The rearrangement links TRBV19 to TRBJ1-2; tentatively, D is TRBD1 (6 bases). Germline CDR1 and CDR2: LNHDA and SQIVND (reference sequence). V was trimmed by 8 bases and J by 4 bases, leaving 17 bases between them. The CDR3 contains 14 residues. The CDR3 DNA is TGTGCCAGTTCACTTGGACAGCTCCCCTATGGCTACACCTTC. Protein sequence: CASSLGQLPYGYTF.

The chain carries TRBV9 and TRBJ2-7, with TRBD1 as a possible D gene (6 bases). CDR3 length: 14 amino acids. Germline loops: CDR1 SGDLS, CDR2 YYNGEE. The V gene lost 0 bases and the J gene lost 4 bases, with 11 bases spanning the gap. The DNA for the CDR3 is TGTGCCAGCAGCGTAGGGTGGGGGCGGTACGAGCAGTACTTC. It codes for CASSVGWGRYEQYF.

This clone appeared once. The CDR3 sequence is CASGPGAGGRRAIDEQYF. The CDR3 DNA reads as TGCGCCAGCGGGCCGGGGGCAGGGGGCCGAAGAGCGATTGACGAGCAGTACTTC. V gene TRBV5-1 combines with J gene TRBJ2-7; 8 bases align to TRBD1. From germline, CDR1 is SGHRS and CDR2 YFSETQ. This CDR3 is built from 18 residues. Trimming cost V 7 bases and J 5 bases; bases outside gene matches: 23.

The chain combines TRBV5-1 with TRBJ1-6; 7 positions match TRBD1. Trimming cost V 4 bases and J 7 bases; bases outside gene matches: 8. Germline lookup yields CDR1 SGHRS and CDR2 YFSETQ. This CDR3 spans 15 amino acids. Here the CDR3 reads CASSRGQTDNSPLHF. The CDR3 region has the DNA TGCGCCAGCAGCCGGGGACAGACGGACAATTCACCCCTCCACTTT. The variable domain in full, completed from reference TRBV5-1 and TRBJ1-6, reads KAGVTQTPRYLIKTRGQQVTLSCSPISGHRSVSWYQQTPGQGLQFLFEYFSETQRNKGNFPGRFSGRQFSNSRSEMNVSTLELGDSALYLCASSRGQTDNSPLHFGNGTRLTVT.

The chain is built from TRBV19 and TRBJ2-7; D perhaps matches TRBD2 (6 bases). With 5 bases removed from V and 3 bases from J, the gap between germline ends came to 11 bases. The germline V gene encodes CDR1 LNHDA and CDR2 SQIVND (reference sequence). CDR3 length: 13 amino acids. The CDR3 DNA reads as TGTGCCAGTAGTGAGGAGGGCTTCTACGAGCAGTACTTC. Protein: CASSEEGFYEQYF.

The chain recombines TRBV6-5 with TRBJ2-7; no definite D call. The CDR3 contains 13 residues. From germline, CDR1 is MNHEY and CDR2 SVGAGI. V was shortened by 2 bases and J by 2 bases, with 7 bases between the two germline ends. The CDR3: CASSYASTYEQYF. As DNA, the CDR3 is TGTGCCAGCAGTTACGCGAGTACCTACGAGCAGTACTTC.

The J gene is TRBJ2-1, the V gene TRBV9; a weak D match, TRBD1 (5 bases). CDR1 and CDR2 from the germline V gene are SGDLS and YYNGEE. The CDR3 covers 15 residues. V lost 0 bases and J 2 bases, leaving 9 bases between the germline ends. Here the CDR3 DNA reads TGTGCCAGCAGCGTAGAGCAGGGCCCCTACAATGAGCAGTTCTTC. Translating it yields CASSVEQGPYNEQFF.